These 2 T cell receptor beta chains came from one sample sequenced in a study of cytomegalovirus exposure and HLA in healthy donors. Amplification used 60 Vbeta primers and 13 Jbeta primers. Produced via immunoSEQ multiplex PCR; TCRdb's table is partial and in-frame only. The sample lists 95,000 to 150,000 clones, roughly 80% occurring once. The specimen was PBMCs. The receptors come from a man aged 25 to 45 in good health and CMV-seronegative.

This clone was seen just once. This rearrangement joins TRBV29-1 to TRBJ1-2; D gene ambiguous. CDR3 length: 12 residues. Per the germline V gene, CDR1 is SQVTM and CDR2 is ANQGSEA. Trimming left V 8 bases short and J 4 bases short, with 14 bases between. DNA for the CDR3: TGCAGCTCCCTCGGCGAGGGCTATGGCTACACCTTC. Amino acid sequence: CSSLGEGYGYTF.

This clone was detected a few times. The chain recombines TRBV27 with TRBJ2-7, with 7 bases fitting TRBD1. CDR1 MNHEY and CDR2 SMNVEV come from the germline V gene (reference sequence). The CDR3 is 16 residues long. The V gene end was trimmed by 6 bases and the J gene end by 0 bases; junction bases not matched to a gene: 11. CDR3 residues: CASSLKQGPLSYEQYF. CDR3 nucleotides: TGTGCCAGCAGCCTAAAACAGGGGCCCCTCTCCTACGAGCAGTACTTC.